This TCR beta chain appears in the sequencing data of a study of blood T cell repertoires in COVID-19. Background on the study: Collection of acute and convalescent COVID-19 samples took place in the United States, Italy and Spain. Sources were T cells, B-cell-depleted T cells, or PBMCs; the material itself was cDNA or gDNA.

Germline V gene lookup returns CDR1 DFQATT and CDR2 SNEGSKA (reference sequence). Trimming shortened V by 3 bases and J by 3 bases, and 13 bases separated the two germline ends. The CDR3 has 14 amino acids. Original analysis: Reference gene primers were amplified, and this amplification served to estimate nucleated cell counts. The assay was immunoSEQ multiplex PCR, and TCRdb's table has in-frame clones only and misses some. V, J and clone size derive from that table, while D and trimming were established from the DNA sequence. The table lists 150,000 to 200,000 clones, about 89% of them singletons. The chain couples TRBV20-1 to TRBJ2-3, with D possibly being TRBD2 (7 bases). The sequenced sample consisted of peripheral blood. The receptor was derived from a man aged 70 or older with acute or convalescent COVID-19. The CDR3 DNA sequence: TGCAGTGCTAGTTGGGGGGGCGAAACAGATACGCAGTATTTT. It specifies CSASWGGETDTQYF.